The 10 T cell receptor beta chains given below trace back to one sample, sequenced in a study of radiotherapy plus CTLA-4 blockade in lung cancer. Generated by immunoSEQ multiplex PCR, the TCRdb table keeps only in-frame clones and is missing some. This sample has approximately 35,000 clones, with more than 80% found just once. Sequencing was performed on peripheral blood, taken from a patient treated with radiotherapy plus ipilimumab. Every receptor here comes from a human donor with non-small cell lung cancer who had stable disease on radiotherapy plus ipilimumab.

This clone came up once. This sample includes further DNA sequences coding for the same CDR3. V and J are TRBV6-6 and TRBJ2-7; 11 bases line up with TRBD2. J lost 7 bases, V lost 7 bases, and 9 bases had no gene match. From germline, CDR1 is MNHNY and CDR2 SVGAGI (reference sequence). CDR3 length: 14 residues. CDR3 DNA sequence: TGTGCCAGCACACTCACTAGCGGGAGCGGTGAGCAGTACTTC. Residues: CASTLTSGSGEQYF.

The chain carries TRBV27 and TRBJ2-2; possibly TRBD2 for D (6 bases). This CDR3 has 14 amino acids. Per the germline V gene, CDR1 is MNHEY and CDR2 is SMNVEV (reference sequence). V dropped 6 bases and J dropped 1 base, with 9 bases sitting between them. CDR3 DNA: TGTGCCAGCAGACTTAGCGGGAACACCGGGGAGCTGTTTTTT. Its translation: CASRLSGNTGELFF.

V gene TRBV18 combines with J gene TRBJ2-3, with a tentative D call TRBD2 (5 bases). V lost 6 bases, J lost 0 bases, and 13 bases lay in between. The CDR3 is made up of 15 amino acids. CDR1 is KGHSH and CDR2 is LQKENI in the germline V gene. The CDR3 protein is CASSPLAISTDTQYF. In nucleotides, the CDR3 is TGTGCCAGCTCTCCGTTAGCGATTAGCACAGATACGCAGTATTTT.

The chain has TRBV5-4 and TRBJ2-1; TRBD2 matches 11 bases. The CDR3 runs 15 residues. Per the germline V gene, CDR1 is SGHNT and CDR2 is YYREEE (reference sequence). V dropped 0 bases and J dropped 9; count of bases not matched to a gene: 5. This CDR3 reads CASSLELAGEAEQFF. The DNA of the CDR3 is TGTGCCAGCAGCTTGGAACTAGCGGGAGAGGCTGAGCAGTTCTTC.

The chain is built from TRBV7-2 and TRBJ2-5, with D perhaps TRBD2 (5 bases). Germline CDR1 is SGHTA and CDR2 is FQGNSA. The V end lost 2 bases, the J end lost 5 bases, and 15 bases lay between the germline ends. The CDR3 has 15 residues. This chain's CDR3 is CASSLLNLREETQYF. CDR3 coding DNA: TGTGCCAGCAGCTTACTTAACCTTAGGGAGGAGACCCAGTACTTC.

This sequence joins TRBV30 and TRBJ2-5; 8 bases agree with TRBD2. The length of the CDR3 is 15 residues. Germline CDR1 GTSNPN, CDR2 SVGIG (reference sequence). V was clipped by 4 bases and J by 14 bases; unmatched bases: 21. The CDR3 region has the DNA TGTGCCTGGAACCCTGGGGGTAGCGGGGACTTGCCGCTCTACTTC. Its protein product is CAWNPGGSGDLPLYF.

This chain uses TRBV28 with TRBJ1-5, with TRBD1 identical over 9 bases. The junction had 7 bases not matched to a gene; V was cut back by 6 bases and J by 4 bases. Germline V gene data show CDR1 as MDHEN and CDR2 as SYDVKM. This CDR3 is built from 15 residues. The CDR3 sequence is CASRLGQGGNQPQHF. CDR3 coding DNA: TGTGCCAGCAGGCTGGGACAGGGTGGGAATCAGCCCCAGCATTTT.

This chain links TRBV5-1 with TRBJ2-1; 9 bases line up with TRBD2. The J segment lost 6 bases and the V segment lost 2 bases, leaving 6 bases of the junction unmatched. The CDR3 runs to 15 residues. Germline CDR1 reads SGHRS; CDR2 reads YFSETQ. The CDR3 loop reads CASSFQREAFNEQFF. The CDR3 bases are TGCGCCAGCAGCTTCCAGCGGGAGGCTTTCAATGAGCAGTTCTTC. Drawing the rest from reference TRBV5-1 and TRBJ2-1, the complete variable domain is KAGVTQTPRYLIKTRGQQVTLSCSPISGHRSVSWYQQTPGQGLQFLFEYFSETQRNKGNFPGRFSGRQFSNSRSEMNVSTLELGDSALYLCASSFQREAFNEQFFGPGTRLTVL.

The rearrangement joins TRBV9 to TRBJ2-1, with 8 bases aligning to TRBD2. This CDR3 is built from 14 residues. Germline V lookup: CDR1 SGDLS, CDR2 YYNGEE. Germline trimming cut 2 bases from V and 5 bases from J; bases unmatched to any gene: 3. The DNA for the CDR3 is TGTGCCAGCAGCGTTCCAGCGGGAGACAATGAGCAGTTCTTC. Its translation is CASSVPAGDNEQFF.

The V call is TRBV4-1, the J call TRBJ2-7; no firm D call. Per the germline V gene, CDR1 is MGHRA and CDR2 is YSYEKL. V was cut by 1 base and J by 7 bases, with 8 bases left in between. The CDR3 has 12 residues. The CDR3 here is CASSQGGWEQYF. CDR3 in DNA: TGCGCCAGCAGCCAAGGAGGTTGGGAGCAGTACTTC.